This is a list of T cell receptor beta chains from one sample in a study of chemoradiotherapy in HPV16-positive cancers. Assay: immunoSEQ multiplex PCR; the TCRdb copy retains only in-frame clones and omits some. The data show about 11,000 clones, with roughly 77% seen just once and 2% to 2.5% held by the top ten. Sample collection was performed from a patient who underwent chemoradiotherapy. The receptor set was obtained from a human donor with HPV-associated anogenital cancer. Both conserved end residues are part of each CDR3. Fields, in order: D gene, V gene, clone size, J gene, CDR3 protein, CDR3 DNA. The D gene is left open where the match is weak. Rows may omit the clone size; those that give it use once, few, many or a size class.

d_gene: TRBD1
v_gene: TRBV25-1
abundance: .
j_gene: TRBJ2-7
CDR3aa: CASSEPRQGGYEQYF
CDR3nt: TGTGCCAGCAGTGAACCCCGACAGGGTGGGTACGAGCAGTACTTC

d_gene: .
v_gene: TRBV5-5
abundance: .
j_gene: TRBJ2-1
CDR3aa: CASSLEGLEVF
CDR3nt: TGTGCCAGCAGCTTGGAGGGTCTCGAGGTCTTC

d_gene: .
v_gene: TRBV10-3
abundance: .
j_gene: TRBJ2-3
CDR3aa: CAISEGGRGRGGTDTQYF
CDR3nt: TGTGCCATCAGTGAAGGGGGACGAGGTCGGGGGGGCACAGATACGCAGTATTTT

d_gene: .
v_gene: TRBV11-2
abundance: .
j_gene: TRBJ2-7
CDR3aa: CASTDAYEQYF
CDR3nt: TGTGCCAGCACCGACGCCTACGAGCAGTACTTC

d_gene: TRBD2
v_gene: TRBV9
abundance: .
j_gene: TRBJ2-1
CDR3aa: CASSTSGGAAEQFF
CDR3nt: TGTGCCAGCAGCACTAGCGGGGGGGCCGCTGAGCAGTTCTTC

d_gene: .
v_gene: TRBV5-4
abundance: .
j_gene: TRBJ1-1
CDR3aa: CASSRGQGLYTEAFF
CDR3nt: TGTGCCAGCAGCAGGGGTCAGGGGTTGTACACTGAAGCTTTCTTT

d_gene: TRBD1
v_gene: TRBV7-2
abundance: .
j_gene: TRBJ1-1
CDR3aa: CASSFYGTGDGVF
CDR3nt: TGTGCCAGCAGCTTTTACGGGACAGGGGACGGGGTTTTT

d_gene: .
v_gene: TRBV7-2
abundance: .
j_gene: TRBJ2-7
CDR3aa: CASSSQGTFYEQYF
CDR3nt: TGTGCCAGCAGCTCACAGGGAACGTTCTACGAGCAGTACTTC

d_gene: .
v_gene: TRBV10-1
abundance: few
j_gene: TRBJ1-1
CDR3aa: CASVVRGPNTEAFF
CDR3nt: TGCGCCAGCGTGGTCAGGGGCCCGAACACTGAAGCTTTCTTT

d_gene: .
v_gene: TRBV6-5
abundance: .
j_gene: TRBJ1-6
CDR3aa: CASSYRLNPGDSPLHF
CDR3nt: TGTGCCAGCAGTTACCGACTCAACCCGGGGGATTCACCCCTCCACTTT

d_gene: .
v_gene: TRBV5-1
abundance: .
j_gene: TRBJ2-3
CDR3aa: CASSPGLTGTDTQYF
CDR3nt: TGCGCCAGCAGTCCAGGGTTGACCGGCACAGATACGCAGTATTTT

d_gene: .
v_gene: TRBV2
abundance: few
j_gene: TRBJ1-1
CDR3aa: CASSYRPNTEAFF
CDR3nt: TGTGCCAGCAGCTACCGGCCTAACACTGAAGCTTTCTTT

d_gene: .
v_gene: TRBV6-1
abundance: .
j_gene: TRBJ2-7
CDR3aa: CASFFNYEQYF
CDR3nt: TGTGCCAGCTTTTTTAACTACGAGCAGTACTTC

d_gene: .
v_gene: TRBV11-2
abundance: .
j_gene: TRBJ1-3
CDR3aa: CASSRGTGNTIYF
CDR3nt: TGTGCCAGCAGCCGCGGGACTGGAAACACCATATATTTT

d_gene: .
v_gene: TRBV21-1
abundance: .
j_gene: TRBJ2-6
CDR3aa: CASSTWGFGANVLTF
CDR3nt: .

d_gene: .
v_gene: TRBV2
abundance: .
j_gene: TRBJ1-2
CDR3aa: CASSEWAAVSRGYTF
CDR3nt: TGTGCCAGCAGTGAATGGGCGGCGGTTTCTCGGGGCTACACCTTC

d_gene: .
v_gene: TRBV7-9
abundance: .
j_gene: TRBJ2-5
CDR3aa: CASSPPSGVRGKYF
CDR3nt: TGTGCCAGCAGCCCACCCTCCGGGGTCCGAGGGAAGTACTTC

d_gene: .
v_gene: TRBV25-1
abundance: .
j_gene: TRBJ2-7
CDR3aa: CASSSPHEQYF
CDR3nt: TGTGCCAGCAGTAGCCCCCACGAGCAGTACTTC

d_gene: .
v_gene: TRBV4-1
abundance: few
j_gene: TRBJ1-5
CDR3aa: CASGTPRYQPQHF
CDR3nt: TGCGCCAGCGGGACACCACGTTATCAGCCCCAGCATTTT

d_gene: .
v_gene: TRBV6-5
abundance: .
j_gene: TRBJ1-1
CDR3aa: CASSVTRNGNTEAFF
CDR3nt: TGTGCCAGCAGTGTAACTCGAAATGGGAACACTGAAGCTTTCTTT

d_gene: TRBD2
v_gene: TRBV13
abundance: .
j_gene: TRBJ2-2
CDR3aa: CASSSTSGAAGELFF
CDR3nt: TGTGCCAGCAGCTCAACTAGCGGGGCGGCCGGGGAGCTGTTTTTT

d_gene: .
v_gene: TRBV30
abundance: .
j_gene: TRBJ1-5
CDR3aa: CAWSTSGLSGDQPQHF
CDR3nt: TGTGCCTGGAGTACCTCCGGGCTCTCGGGGGATCAGCCCCAGCATTTT

d_gene: .
v_gene: TRBV4-3
abundance: once
j_gene: TRBJ2-4
CDR3aa: CASSQETAQGNIQYF
CDR3nt: TGCGCCAGCAGCCAAGAAACCGCACAGGGAAACATTCAGTACTTC

d_gene: .
v_gene: TRBV18
abundance: .
j_gene: TRBJ1-1
CDR3aa: CASSPGSNTEAFF
CDR3nt: TGTGCCAGCTCACCTGGGTCTAACACTGAAGCTTTCTTT